This TCR beta chain was found in a study of regulatory T cells in long-lasting Graves disease. Whole-study results and caveats: Persistent cases favored TRBV28, TRBJ1-2 and TRBJ2-5.

This clonotype has ten or more counts. Its matching antigen is unknown. V gave up 8 bases and J gave up 5 bases, with 15 bases separating them. The CDR3 totals 13 residues. Germline-derived CDR1 and CDR2 are SNHLY and FYNNEI. Time point in this sample: persistent/refractory GD, antithyroid drugs over 5 years with positive TRAb. TCR sequences were obtained from RNA taken from PBMCs. By American Thyroid Association guidelines, Graves' disease was diagnosed in the cohort. Recruitment took place at an endocrinology department in Xi'an, China. HTBI primers from iRepertoire and Arm-PCR of CDR3 regions yielded the TCR beta libraries. TCRdb processed the multiplex PCR reads anew with MiXCR; each CDR3 protein has one entry. The table shows 300,000 to 500,000 distinct CDR3 sequences, with less than 25% occurring only once.

This rearrangement joins TRBV2 to TRBJ2-5; D gene ambiguous. The origin of this receptor is a female donor with Graves disease. Sequences were derived from peripheral blood mononuclear cells (PBMCs), sampled when the disease was refractory, from a patient treated with antithyroid drugs. The CDR3 DNA follows: TGTGCCAGCGTCTTCAGCGCAGCGGAGACCCAGTACTTC. This translates into CASVFSAAETQYF.